This T cell receptor beta chain was profiled in a study of shared clonotypes between healthy human individuals. Study-level points and caveats: Rarefaction revealed incomplete sorted-subset sequencing despite large depth.

Germline V gene sequence: CDR1 LNHNV, CDR2 YYDKDF (reference sequence). The V gene lost 5 bases and the J gene lost 4 bases, with 9 bases spanning the gap. This CDR3 has 13 amino acids. CD45RO-negative CD8 cells positively selected for CCR7 made up the naive population, which excluded terminally differentiated effector memory CD45RA+ cells. On this clone itself: Its specificity is not known.

Sequencing used immunoSEQ multiplex PCR; TCRdb keeps in-frame clones, though not all of them. The table shows roughly 650,000 clones, with approximately 96% occurring only once. Input material: naive CD8+ T cells sorted from blood. The chain has TRBV15 and TRBJ2-1, with D unclear. This sequence was found in a woman younger than 45 in good health. This chain's CDR3 is CATSYWNYNEQFF. The DNA of the CDR3 is TGTGCCACCAGCTACTGGAATTACAATGAGCAGTTCTTC. Full variable domain (remainder filled in from reference TRBV15 and TRBJ2-1): DAMVIQNPRYQVTQFGKPVTLSCSQTLNHNVMYWYQQKSSQAPKLLFHYYDKDFNNEADTPDNFQSRRPNTSFCFLDIRSPGLGDTAMYLCATSYWNYNEQFFGPGTRLTVL.